This record concerns one T cell receptor (beta chain) sequence. It is unclear where the CDR3 begins or ends on the DNA, so no DNA is shown, and the CDR3 is as TCRdb lists it. Reverse transcription used roughly 0.45 to 1 ug RNA and random hexamers. TCRdb processed the immunoSEQ multiplex PCR reads anew with MiXCR; each CDR3 protein has one entry. The data show 250,000 to 350,000 distinct CDR3 sequences, around 83% seen once. This record comes from a study of CD8 T cells in Susac syndrome. It was treatment-naive patients with stable or active relapsing-remitting disease who made up the multiple sclerosis controls. The CDR3 spans 17 amino acids, including both terminal residues.

The sample was CD8+ T cells from PBMCs. This TCR was recovered from a human donor with multiple sclerosis. The J gene is TRBJ1-1, the V gene TRBV7-5; the table's D gene call, TRBD1, was not cross checked with the DNA. TRBV7-5 represents a pseudogene. Here the CDR3 reads CISVPEAPVPLETEAFF.